This T cell receptor beta chain originates from a study of blood T cell repertoires in COVID-19. Source study methods: Amplification with reference gene primers provided the estimates of nucleated cell counts. Only in-frame clones appear in the TCRdb table, and some are missing; sequencing was by immunoSEQ multiplex PCR. The V and J calls and clone size are taken from that table; D and trimming were inferred from the DNA. The profile covers some 58,000 clones, with 85% to 90% appearing a single time and 4% taken by the ten largest. The receptor was isolated from a man aged 45 to 65 with acute or convalescent COVID-19. The specimen was peripheral blood.

For the CDR3, the DNA is TGTGCCAGCAGCTTAGGAGGGGGAAGCTCCTACGAGCAGTACTTC. Residues: CASSLGGGSSYEQYF. This chain connects TRBV11-2 to TRBJ2-7; D is perhaps TRBD1 (6 bases). There are 15 residues in the CDR3. The germline V gene encodes CDR1 SGHAT and CDR2 FQNNGV. V lost 1 base and J lost 0, with 10 bases in between.